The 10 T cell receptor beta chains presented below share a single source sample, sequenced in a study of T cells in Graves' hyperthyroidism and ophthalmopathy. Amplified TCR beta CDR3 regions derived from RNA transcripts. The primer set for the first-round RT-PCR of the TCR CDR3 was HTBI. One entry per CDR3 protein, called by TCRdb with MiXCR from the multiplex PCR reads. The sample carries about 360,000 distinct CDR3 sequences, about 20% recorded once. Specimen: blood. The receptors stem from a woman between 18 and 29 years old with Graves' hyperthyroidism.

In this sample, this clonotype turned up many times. Here the CDR3 reads CASSLYRSGQGYTF. The CDR3 DNA sequence: TGTGCCAGCAGTTTGTACAGGTCGGGTCAGGGCTACACCTTC. The chain is built from TRBV6-5 and TRBJ1-2, with TRBD1 as a possible D gene (5 bases). Per germline, CDR1 MNHEY and CDR2 SVGAGI. V dropped 4 bases and J dropped 8 bases, with 17 bases sitting between them. This CDR3 region has 14 residues.

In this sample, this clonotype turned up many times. In DNA form, the CDR3 reads TGCAGTGCTTATGAAAGGACTCGGGGAGAGCAGTACTTC. This codes for CSAYERTRGEQYF. The rearrangement uses TRBV20-1 and TRBJ2-7; tentative D call: TRBD2 (5 bases). Trimming pared 5 bases from V and 7 bases from J, leaving 18 bases between. The CDR3 is 13 amino acids. The germline V gene has CDR1 DFQATT and CDR2 SNEGSKA (reference sequence).

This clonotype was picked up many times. The DNA of the CDR3 is TGTGCCAGCAGCCAAGTAGACAAAAACTATGGCTACACCTTC. It encodes CASSQVDKNYGYTF. The chain is built from TRBV4-2 and TRBJ1-2; D uncertain. This CDR3 is built from 14 residues. Looked up from germline, CDR1 is LGHNA and CDR2 is YNFKEQ. The V end was cut by 1 base, the J end by 2 bases, with 8 bases between.

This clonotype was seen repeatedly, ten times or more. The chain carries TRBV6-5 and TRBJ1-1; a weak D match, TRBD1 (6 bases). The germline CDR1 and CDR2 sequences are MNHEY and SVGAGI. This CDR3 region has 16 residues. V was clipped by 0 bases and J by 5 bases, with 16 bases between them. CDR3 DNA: TGTGCCAGCAGTTACTCGATCCCAGGGACACGAACTGAAGCTTTCTTT. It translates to CASSYSIPGTRTEAFF.

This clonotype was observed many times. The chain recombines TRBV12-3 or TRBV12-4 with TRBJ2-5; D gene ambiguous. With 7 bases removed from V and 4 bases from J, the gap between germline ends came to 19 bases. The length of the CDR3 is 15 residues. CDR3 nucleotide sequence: TGTGCCAGCACTAAAAGCTATGCACAAGGAGAGACCCAGTACTTC. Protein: CASTKSYAQGETQYF.

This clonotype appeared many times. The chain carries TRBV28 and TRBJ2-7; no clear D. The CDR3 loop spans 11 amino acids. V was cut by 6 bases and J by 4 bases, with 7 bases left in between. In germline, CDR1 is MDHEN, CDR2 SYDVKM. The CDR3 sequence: CASRFQYEQYF. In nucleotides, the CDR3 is TGTGCCAGCAGATTCCAGTACGAGCAGTACTTC.

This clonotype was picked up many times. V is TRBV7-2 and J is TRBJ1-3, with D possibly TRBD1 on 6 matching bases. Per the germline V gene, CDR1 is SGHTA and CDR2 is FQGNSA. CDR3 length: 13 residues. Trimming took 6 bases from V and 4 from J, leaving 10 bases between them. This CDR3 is CASSHDRGNTIYF. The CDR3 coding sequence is TGTGCCAGCAGTCACGACAGGGGAAACACCATATATTTT.

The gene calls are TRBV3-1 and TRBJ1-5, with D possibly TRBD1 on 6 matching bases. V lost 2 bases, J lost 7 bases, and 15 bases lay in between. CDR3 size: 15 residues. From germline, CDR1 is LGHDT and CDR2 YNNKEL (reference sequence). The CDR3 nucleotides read TGTGCCAGCAGCCAATACAGGGCGGGGGGACAGCCCCAGCATTTT. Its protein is CASSQYRAGGQPQHF.

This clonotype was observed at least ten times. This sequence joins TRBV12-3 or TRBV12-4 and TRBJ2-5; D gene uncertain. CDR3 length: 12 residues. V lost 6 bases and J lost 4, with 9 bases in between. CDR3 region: CASSQTRETQYF. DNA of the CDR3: TGTGCCAGCAGCCAAACACGAGAGACCCAGTACTTC.

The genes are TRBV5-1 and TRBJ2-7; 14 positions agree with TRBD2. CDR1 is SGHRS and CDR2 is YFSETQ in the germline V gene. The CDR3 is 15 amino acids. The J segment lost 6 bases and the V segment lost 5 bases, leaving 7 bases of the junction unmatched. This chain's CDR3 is CASSLTGLAGVEQYF. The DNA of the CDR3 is TGCGCCAGCAGTCTAACGGGACTAGCGGGGGTCGAGCAGTACTTC.